The 21 T cell receptor beta chains presented below share a single source sample, sequenced in a study of T cell responses to AZD1222 COVID-19 vaccine. Libraries were prepared by immunoSEQ multiplex PCR; TCRdb keeps only in-frame clonotypes and omits some of them. The data show approximately 97,000 clones, about 91% seen once. Sequenced material: peripheral blood, taken on day 0 of AZD1222 vaccination. The receptors here all came from an adult in good health.

The V gene is TRBV13, the J gene TRBJ2-7; D gene ambiguous. Germline values: CDR1 PRHDT, CDR2 FYEKMQ (reference sequence). This CDR3 spans 11 amino acids. V lost 4 bases, J lost 5 bases, and 6 bases lay in between. CDR3 amino acids: CASSSGNEQYF. In DNA, the CDR3 is TGTGCCAGCAGCTCGGGCAACGAGCAGTACTTC.

A single count supports this clone. V and J are TRBV28 and TRBJ2-3; TRBD2 agrees at 8 bases. V gave up 3 bases and J gave up 5 bases; unmatched junction bases: 10. Germline CDR1 and CDR2: MDHEN and SYDVKM. This CDR3 has 16 amino acids. The CDR3 loop reads CASSFHGGRPEDTQYF. DNA of the CDR3: TGTGCCAGCAGTTTTCACGGCGGGAGGCCCGAAGATACGCAGTATTTT. The full variable domain, rest sourced from reference TRBV28 and TRBJ2-3, is DVKVTQSSRYLVKRTGEKVFLECVQDMDHENMFWYRQDPGLGLRLIYFSYDVKMKEKGDIPEGYSVSREKKERFSLILESASTNQTSMYLCASSFHGGRPEDTQYFGPGTRLTVL.

This chain connects TRBV6-2 or TRBV6-3 to TRBJ2-2; 7 nucleotides agree with TRBD1. The CDR3 is 15 residues long. The J segment lost 7 bases and the V segment lost 2 bases, leaving 7 bases of the junction unmatched. Germline values: CDR1 MNHEY, CDR2 SVGEGT. CDR3 sequence (DNA): TGTGCCAGCAGTTACAGGGGACAGTTTAGCGGGGAGCTGTTTTTT. As protein: CASSYRGQFSGELFF.

The chain links TRBV6-2 or TRBV6-3 to TRBJ2-5; D is perhaps TRBD2 (7 bases). The germline V gene has CDR1 MNHEY and CDR2 SVGEGT. The CDR3 totals 15 residues. Trimming removed 7 bases at V and 5 bases at J, with 20 bases between. The CDR3, as DNA: TGTGCCAGCACCCCAATAGGGGGGGCGCGGGAGACCCAGTACTTC. Protein product: CASTPIGGARETQYF.

V gene TRBV7-3 combines with J gene TRBJ2-7, with 9 bases aligning to TRBD2. The CDR3 contains 14 residues. Germline assignment: CDR1 SGHTA and CDR2 FQGTGA. V shed 4 bases and J 7 bases; nucleotides not matched to a gene: 8. The CDR3 protein is CASSSIAGAGEQYF. The CDR3 region has the DNA TGTGCCAGCAGCTCAATAGCGGGAGCGGGGGAGCAGTACTTC.

This sequence joins TRBV19 and TRBJ1-4; a weak D match, TRBD1 (5 bases). V shed 5 bases and J shed 8 bases, with 18 bases lying between them. The germline gives CDR1 LNHDA, CDR2 SQIVND (reference sequence). This CDR3 region has 15 residues. The CDR3 nucleotides read TGTGCCAGTAGTTTTGGGGGGGGTGCGGCGGAAAAACTGTTTTTT. Its protein product is CASSFGGGAAEKLFF.

A few counts support this clone. The CDR3 nucleotides are TGCGCCAGCAGCCAAGTCCAAGCGGGAGAGCAGTACTTC. Its translation: CASSQVQAGEQYF. The V call is TRBV4-1, the J call TRBJ2-7, with 7 bases fitting TRBD2. This CDR3 contains 13 residues. V was clipped by 1 base and J by 7 bases; unmatched bases: 4. Germline V gene data show CDR1 as MGHRA and CDR2 as YSYEKL.

The rearrangement uses TRBV3-1 (or the pseudogene TRBV3-2) and TRBJ2-7, with unresolved D. The CDR3 covers 12 residues. Germline V gives CDR1 LGHDT, CDR2 YNNKEL (reference sequence). V was trimmed by 5 bases and J by 3 bases, leaving 8 bases between them. CDR3 nucleotide sequence: TGTGCCAGCAGCATGACTCGCTACGAGCAGTACTTC. Its protein product is CASSMTRYEQYF.

The chain carries TRBV4-3 and TRBJ2-3; maybe TRBD1 (5 bases). Trimming pared 4 bases from V and 4 bases from J, leaving 9 bases between. Germline loops: CDR1 LGHNA, CDR2 YSLEER. CDR3 length: 13 residues. In DNA form, the CDR3 reads TGCGCCAGCAGCCCCCAGGGTCCAGATACGCAGTATTTT. Its protein is CASSPQGPDTQYF.

A few counts support this clone. This chain links TRBV2 with TRBJ1-2, with D possibly matching TRBD1 (6 bases). Germline lookup yields CDR1 SNHLY and CDR2 FYNNEI. Trimming shortened V by 8 bases and J by 2 bases, and 18 bases separated the two germline ends. The CDR3 totals 15 residues. The CDR3 nucleotides are TGTGCCAGCGGAGGGGCACAGGGCCCAAACTATGGCTACACCTTC. This sequence encodes CASGGAQGPNYGYTF.

V gene TRBV11-3 combines with J gene TRBJ2-1, with TRBD1 as a possible D gene (6 bases). Germline V gene sequence: CDR1 SGHNT, CDR2 YENEEA. With 0 bases removed from V and 3 bases from J, the gap between germline ends came to 9 bases. CDR3 size: 15 residues. CDR3 bases: TGTGCCAGCAGCTTAGAATACAGGGTCTACAATGAGCAGTTCTTC. Its translation is CASSLEYRVYNEQFF.

This clone was seen only once. The chain has TRBV5-1 and TRBJ1-4; 7 nucleotides agree with TRBD1. This CDR3 spans 14 amino acids. The germline CDR1 and CDR2 sequences are SGHRS and YFSETQ. Trimming removed 0 bases from V and 8 bases from J; junction bases left unmatched: 4. The CDR3 loop is CASSLDRGREKLFF. The CDR3 nucleotides read TGCGCCAGCAGCTTGGACAGGGGAAGAGAAAAACTGTTTTTT.

J is TRBJ2-7 and V is TRBV18; D is possibly TRBD1 (7 bases). The CDR3 extends over 15 amino acids. V lost 2 bases and J lost 4, with 15 bases in between. From germline, CDR1 is KGHSH and CDR2 LQKENI. The CDR3 protein is CASSPAGQLVYEQYF. CDR3 sequence (DNA): TGTGCCAGCTCACCAGCGGGACAGTTGGTTTACGAGCAGTACTTC.

V is TRBV2 and J is TRBJ1-4; D perhaps matches TRBD1 (6 bases). The CDR3 consists of 14 residues. The germline gives CDR1 SNHLY, CDR2 FYNNEI. Between the trimmed V and J ends, which lost 6 bases and 5 bases, there was a span of 13 bases. Written as DNA, the CDR3 is TGTGCCAGCAGCTCGGACAGTTACAATGAAAAACTGTTTTTT. Its translation: CASSSDSYNEKLFF.

This clone was observed a few times. The chain links TRBV3-1 (or the pseudogene TRBV3-2) to TRBJ2-3; 13 nucleotides line up with TRBD2. CDR3 size: 14 residues. The ends lost 4 bases at V and 8 bases at J; junction bases unmatched: 3. CDR1 is LGHDT and CDR2 is YNNKEL in the germline V gene (reference sequence). The CDR3 sequence: CASSPTSGGATQYF. CDR3 DNA sequence: TGTGCCAGCAGCCCAACTAGCGGGGGGGCTACGCAGTATTTT.

The chain recombines TRBV6-5 with TRBJ1-6; D possibly corresponds to TRBD1 (5 bases). Per the germline V gene, CDR1 is MNHEY and CDR2 is SVGAGI. The CDR3 has 13 residues. Trimming left V 4 bases short and J 7 bases short, with 8 bases between. The CDR3 here is CASSFRGNSPLHF. CDR3 nucleotide sequence: TGTGCCAGCAGTTTTAGGGGAAATTCACCCCTCCACTTT.

The V gene is TRBV3-1 (or the pseudogene TRBV3-2), the J gene TRBJ1-1; D gene unclear. This CDR3 contains 14 residues. V was shortened by 0 bases and J by 8 bases, with 13 bases between the two germline ends. Germline V lookup: CDR1 LGHDT, CDR2 YNNKEL (reference sequence). The CDR3 loop is CASSQDLRSAEAFF. The CDR3 DNA follows: TGTGCCAGCAGCCAAGATTTAAGATCCGCGGAAGCTTTCTTT.

The rearrangement uses TRBV11-2 and TRBJ2-5; perhaps TRBD1 as D (5 bases). The CDR3 totals 15 residues. V was shortened by 3 bases and J by 0 bases, with 11 bases between the two germline ends. Germline CDR1 reads SGHAT; CDR2 reads FQNNGV. This CDR3 is CASSFGGANQETQYF. The DNA of the CDR3 is TGTGCCAGCAGCTTCGGTGGGGCAAACCAAGAGACCCAGTACTTC.

The chain employs TRBV2 and TRBJ1-2; TRBD1 matches 8 bases. Germline CDR1 SNHLY, CDR2 FYNNEI. The CDR3 consists of 13 residues. After removal of 7 bases from V and 3 bases from J, the junction contained 4 bases not matched to a gene. The CDR3 sequence: CASIRDRYYGYTF. The CDR3 DNA reads TGTGCCAGCATTCGGGACAGGTACTATGGCTACACCTTC. Full variable domain (remainder filled in from reference TRBV2 and TRBJ1-2): EPEVTQTPSHQVTQMGQEVILRCVPISNHLYFYWYRQILGQKVEFLVSFYNNEISEKSEIFDDQFSVERPDGSNFTLKIRSTKLEDSAMYFCASIRDRYYGYTFGSGTRLTVV.

DNA for the CDR3: TGTGCCAGCAGATTATTTGCTGGATCTAATGAAGCTTTCTTT. Amino acids: CASRLFAGSNEAFF. V gene TRBV7-2 combines with J gene TRBJ1-1; no clear D. Trimming removed 6 bases from V and 7 bases from J, with 18 bases in between. The germline gives CDR1 SGHTA, CDR2 FQGNSA. The CDR3 is 14 amino acids.

The chain joins TRBV5-4 to TRBJ2-1; perhaps TRBD1 as D (6 bases). V dropped 2 bases and J dropped 9 bases, with 12 bases sitting between them. Per the germline V gene, CDR1 is SGHNT and CDR2 is YYREEE (reference sequence). The CDR3 loop spans 13 amino acids. CDR3 region: CASSFAGAGEQFF. Written as DNA, the CDR3 is TGTGCCAGCAGCTTTGCAGGGGCTGGTGAGCAGTTCTTC.